The 16 T cell receptor beta chains in this list originate from one sample, sequenced in a study of PD-1 blockade in classical Hodgkin lymphoma. TCRdb keeps only in-frame clones here, not all; method: immunoSEQ multiplex PCR. The data contain about 94,000 clones, 85% to 95% of them seen just once; the ten biggest clones take up roughly 2%. The time point: cycle 4 day 1 (C4D1), after more than five weeks of nivolumab. Every patient had relapsed following autologous stem cell transplantation, and cohorts differed in brentuximab vedotin exposure. This material consisted of peripheral blood mononuclear cells (PBMCs), taken before the fourth cycle of nivolumab. These receptors were obtained from a human donor with classical Hodgkin lymphoma.

V usage is TRBV27 and J usage is TRBJ1-2; D is ambiguous. V lost 1 base and J lost 5, with 11 bases in between. Germline values: CDR1 MNHEY, CDR2 SMNVEV (reference sequence). The CDR3 is made up of 14 amino acids. In DNA, the CDR3 is TGTGCCAGCAGTTTATACGCGAGCAGTTATGGCTACACCTTC. This translates into CASSLYASSYGYTF.

On this clone itself: The junction does not match germline at one end; this may be a read error. The chain is built from TRBV7-7 and TRBJ2-5; D is possibly TRBD2 (6 bases). Germline lookup yields CDR1 SSHAT and CDR2 FNYEAQ (reference sequence). This CDR3 is built from 14 residues. The CDR3 here is CASSLGPSEETQYF. The DNA of the CDR3 is TGTGCTAGCAGCTTAGGTCCTAGCGAAGAGACCCAGTACTTC.

The chain couples TRBV21-1 to TRBJ1-3; the DNA was not used to check the table's D call, TRBD1. TRBV21-1 is assigned pseudogene status. The CDR3 contains 14 residues. The CDR3 nucleotides are TGTGCCAGCAGCTCGGCCAGGGAAGGGCACACCATATATTTT. Amino acid sequence: CASSSAREGHTIYF.

The V call is TRBV6-1, the J call TRBJ2-7; unclear D gene. Germline CDR1 and CDR2: MNHNS and SASEGT. V was clipped by 8 bases and J by 4 bases, with 9 bases between them. The CDR3 runs to 11 residues. The CDR3 reads CASSKAYEQYF. The CDR3 nucleotides are TGTGCCAGCTCGAAGGCGTACGAGCAGTACTTC.

This chain joins TRBV27 and TRBJ1-2, with D perhaps matching TRBD1 (5 bases). V was clipped by 5 bases and J by 8 bases, with 15 bases between them. The germline gives CDR1 MNHEY, CDR2 SMNVEV (reference sequence). The CDR3 is made up of 13 amino acids. CDR3 sequence reads: CASSLGQLQGYTF. Here the CDR3 DNA reads TGTGCCAGCAGTCTCGGACAATTGCAGGGCTACACCTTC.

The chain has TRBV7-9 and TRBJ2-3; no clear D gene. Trimming shortened V by 8 bases and J by 6 bases, and 12 bases separated the two germline ends. Germline CDR1 and CDR2: SEHNR and FQNEAQ (reference sequence). The CDR3 loop spans 12 amino acids. CDR3 region: CASAGYGDTQYF. In DNA, the CDR3 is TGTGCCAGCGCCGGTTACGGCGATACGCAGTATTTT.

This chain uses TRBV21-1 with TRBJ2-3; TRBD2 is the table's D call, not checked against the DNA. TRBV21-1 is noted as a pseudogene. The CDR3 length is 22 residues. Written as DNA, the CDR3 is TGTGCCAGCAGCAAAGTTCTCGCGGAAGTCCCGGGACTAGGTTCCCTCTCAGATACGCAGTATTTT. It yields the protein CASSKVLAEVPGLGSLSDTQYF.

The chain links TRBV9 to TRBJ2-3; 8 bases are shared with TRBD2. The junction had 1 base not matched to a gene; V was cut back by 0 bases and J by 4 bases. The CDR3 loop spans 14 amino acids. Germline V gene data show CDR1 as SGDLS and CDR2 as YYNGEE. The CDR3 loop is CASSVDGRADTQYF. The CDR3 bases are TGTGCCAGCAGCGTAGACGGGAGGGCAGATACGCAGTATTTT.

V is TRBV19 and J is TRBJ1-5; maybe TRBD1 (5 bases). Deletions cut 3 bases from V and 6 bases from J, with 6 bases between. The CDR3 runs 12 residues. Germline V gene data show CDR1 as LNHDA and CDR2 as SQIVND (reference sequence). The CDR3 nucleotides read TGTGCCAGTAGTATTGGGGCTCAGCCCCAGCATTTT. Translated, it gives CASSIGAQPQHF.

The rearrangement links TRBV18 to TRBJ1-2; the match to TRBD1 covers 7 bases. The germline V gene has CDR1 KGHSH and CDR2 LQKENI. CDR3 size: 17 residues. V lost 6 bases and J lost 4; bases outside the gene matches: 17. The CDR3 DNA reads as TGTGCCAGCTCTCCATTCTCTGGAGACAGGGTGGGCTATGGCTACACCTTC. It yields the protein CASSPFSGDRVGYGYTF.

This rearrangement joins TRBV7-3 to TRBJ2-1; 7 nucleotides align to TRBD2. The CDR3 extends over 16 amino acids. Trimming took 4 bases from V and 2 from J; bases not matched to a gene: 8. CDR1 and CDR2 from the germline V gene are SGHTA and FQGTGA. CDR3 coding DNA: TGTGCCAGCAGCTCGATAGCGGGTGTCACCTACAATGAGCAGTTCTTC. This encodes CASSSIAGVTYNEQFF.

V and J are TRBV5-1 and TRBJ1-5, with 9 bases aligning to TRBD1. The CDR3 contains 13 residues. Germline V gene data show CDR1 as SGHRS and CDR2 as YFSETQ. V dropped 4 bases and J dropped 6; count of bases not matched to a gene: 2. The CDR3 loop reads CASSPQGAQPQHF. Here the CDR3 DNA reads TGCGCCAGCAGCCCACAGGGGGCTCAGCCCCAGCATTTT.

The chain employs TRBV11-2 and TRBJ2-7, with 8 bases fitting TRBD2. Germline CDR1 and CDR2: SGHAT and FQNNGV. J lost 1 base, V lost 5 bases, and 4 bases had no gene match. The CDR3 runs to 14 residues. DNA for the CDR3: TGTGCCAGCAGCGCCACTAGCGGTTCCTACGAGCAGTACTTC. Protein sequence: CASSATSGSYEQYF.

The genes are TRBV30 and TRBJ2-3; 9 nucleotides match TRBD2. Trimming took 0 bases from V and 2 from J; bases not matched to a gene: 3. Germline lookup yields CDR1 GTSNPN and CDR2 SVGIG (reference sequence). The CDR3 spans 15 residues. The DNA for the CDR3 is TGTGCCTGGAGTGTTGGCGGGAGGGACACAGATACGCAGTATTTT. Translated, it gives CAWSVGGRDTDTQYF.

This chain joins TRBV5-1 and TRBJ2-7; maybe TRBD1 (5 bases). CDR3 length: 16 residues. The V end lost 6 bases, the J end lost 0 bases, and 19 bases lay between the germline ends. Germline V gene data show CDR1 as SGHRS and CDR2 as YFSETQ. DNA for the CDR3: TGCGCCAGCACCCAAAGGGGCCTCATCACCTCCTACGAGCAGTACTTC. Translated: CASTQRGLITSYEQYF.

The J gene is TRBJ2-7, the V gene TRBV10-2; 8 bases line up with TRBD1. The CDR3 loop spans 13 amino acids. Germline V CDR1 and CDR2: WSHSY, SAAADI. The V gene end was trimmed by 4 bases and the J gene end by 7 bases; junction bases not matched to a gene: 6. CDR3 bases: TGCGCCAGCAGTGCGGGGCAGGGGGCGGAGCAGTACTTC. This sequence encodes CASSAGQGAEQYF.